The clone carrying this T cell receptor (beta chain) was detected ten times or more. Its antigen is undetermined. The record originates from a study of T-cell reconstitution after alpha-beta-depleted transplantation in children. Unique molecular identifiers were incorporated when the TCRbeta library was constructed. TCRdb ran MiXCR on the PCR reads and lists one entry per CDR3 protein. The table records hundreds of thousands of distinct CDR3 sequences, roughly 10% of them present only once. Study findings and constraints: T-cell numbers and diversity one year post-transplant derived largely from freshly generated T cells.

This specimen consisted of PBMCs, obtained before TCRalphabeta/CD19-depleted stem cell transplant. The TCR originated in a child less than two years old with acute myeloid leukemia, due to receive a stem cell transplant.

The CDR3 reads CATYSGLAGVADTQYF. CDR3 nucleotide sequence: TGTGCCACCTATTCGGGACTAGCGGGAGTTGCAGATACGCAGTATTTT. V and J are TRBV7-2 and TRBJ2-3; 14 bases are a match to TRBD2. This CDR3 has 16 amino acids. Per the germline V gene, CDR1 is SGHTA and CDR2 is FQGNSA. Germline trimming cut 10 bases from V and 4 bases from J; bases unmatched to any gene: 10.